This passage covers 10 T cell receptor beta chains from one sample sequenced in a study of Graves' ophthalmopathy and Graves' hyperthyroidism. TCR beta CDR3 regions were amplified from RNA transcripts. An opening RT-PCR round employed HTBI primers and preceded a second-round multiplex PCR. TCRdb processed the multiplex PCR reads anew with MiXCR; each CDR3 protein has one entry. The table lists around 1.1 million distinct CDR3 sequences, 35% to 40% of them singletons. The sequencing input was peripheral blood or thyroid tissue (not recorded which). The receptors were sampled from an adult man with Graves' hyperthyroidism.

This sequence joins TRBV9 and TRBJ2-7; 10 bases are shared with TRBD2. With 3 bases clipped from V and 5 bases from J, the junction kept 5 bases outside the gene matches. The CDR3 consists of 14 residues. The germline V gene encodes CDR1 SGDLS and CDR2 YYNGEE. The CDR3 DNA sequence: TGTGCCAGCAGCGCTACTAGCGGGGAAAACGAGCAGTACTTC. Its translation is CASSATSGENEQYF.

CDR3 in DNA: TGTGCCAGCTTCAAATCAGGAAACACCATATATTTT. Its protein product is CASFKSGNTIYF. The rearrangement links TRBV6-1 to TRBJ1-3; D remains ambiguous. V lost 8 bases to trimming and J lost 4 bases, with 9 bases between them. Per germline, CDR1 MNHNS and CDR2 SASEGT. The CDR3 covers 12 residues.

This clonotype was counted at least ten times. This chain links TRBV7-9 with TRBJ1-2; maybe TRBD1 (5 bases). Trimming left V 5 bases short and J 4 bases short, with 14 bases between. The CDR3 totals 14 residues. Germline CDR1 is SEHNR and CDR2 is FQNEAQ (reference sequence). The DNA for the CDR3 is TGTGCCAGCAGCCGAGGAGGGGAGGGCTATGGCTACACCTTC. Translation: CASSRGGEGYGYTF.

A single count supports this clonotype. The rearrangement links TRBV20-1 to TRBJ1-5; D might be TRBD1 (5 bases). Germline V gene lookup returns CDR1 DFQATT and CDR2 SNEGSKA (reference sequence). This CDR3 contains 13 residues. Trimming left V 1 base short and J 5 bases short, with 9 bases between. The CDR3 region has the DNA TGCAGTGCTAGAGGGGGGTTCGATCAGCCCCAGCATTTT. Protein: CSARGGFDQPQHF.

The chain links TRBV29-1 to TRBJ2-5; no clear D. From germline, CDR1 is SQVTM and CDR2 ANQGSEA. This CDR3 has 11 residues. V dropped 8 bases and J dropped 1 base, with 8 bases sitting between them. The CDR3 DNA is TGCAGCTCCGGAGTCCAAGAGACCCAGTACTTC. It encodes CSSGVQETQYF.

A note on this clonotype: At one end the junction does not follow the germline gene, possibly because of a read error. The chain links TRBV7-2 to TRBJ2-7, with 13 bases lining up with TRBD2. This CDR3 has 15 amino acids. Germline assignment: CDR1 SGHTA and CDR2 FQGNSA. CDR3 sequence (DNA): TGTGCCAACAGCGAAGGACTAGCGGGAGCCTACGAGCAGTACTTC. This gives the protein CANSEGLAGAYEQYF.

This clonotype was recorded at least ten times. The chain is built from TRBV7-6 and TRBJ2-7; 10 positions match TRBD1. The germline CDR1 and CDR2 sequences are SGHVS and FNYEAQ. CDR3 length: 15 amino acids. V gave up 1 base and J gave up 3 bases; unmatched junction bases: 3. The DNA for the CDR3 is TGTGCCAGCAGCTTAGGACAGGGGGCTAACTACGAGCAGTACTTC. Translation gives CASSLGQGANYEQYF.

This clonotype occurred many times. CDR3 loop: CASSAGSRVTDTQYF. Here the CDR3 DNA reads TGTGCCAGCAGTGCAGGGTCGCGAGTCACAGATACGCAGTATTTT. The chain couples TRBV2 to TRBJ2-3, with D perhaps matching TRBD1 (5 bases). The CDR3 spans 15 residues. With 4 bases removed from V and 2 bases from J, the gap between germline ends came to 13 bases. Germline assignment: CDR1 SNHLY and CDR2 FYNNEI.

This clonotype was observed once. CDR3 amino acids: CAITPGQGETQHF. CDR3 DNA: TGTGCCATCACCCCAGGGCAGGGAGAGACCCAGCATTTT. V usage is TRBV10-3 and J usage is TRBJ1-5; a weak D match, TRBD1 (5 bases). V was trimmed by 7 bases and J by 11 bases, leaving 18 bases between them. Germline V gene sequence: CDR1 ENHRY, CDR2 SYGVKD. The CDR3 is made up of 13 amino acids.

Regarding this clonotype: A read error may be the cause here, since a much bigger clone is one base away. The J gene is TRBJ2-5, the V gene TRBV11-2, with TRBD2 matching over 7 bases. With V trimmed by 5 bases and J by 1 base, 7 bases remained unmatched. Looked up from germline, CDR1 is SGHAT and CDR2 is FQNNGV. The CDR3 loop spans 15 amino acids. The CDR3 here is CASSTGGVSQETQYF. Here the CDR3 DNA reads TGTGCCAGCAGCACGGGGGGAGTAAGCCAAGAGACCCAGTACTTC.